Listed below are T cell receptor beta chains from one sample, sequenced in a study of blood T cells in healthy people across ages. A single record per CDR3 protein comes from TCRdb applying MiXCR to the 5' RACE reads. The profile shows around 700,000 distinct CDR3 sequences, roughly 25% of them singletons. The same sample was also used in a study of T cells of mothers and their children.

The specimen sequenced was blood. These receptors were collected from a boy aged 5-17 years in good health. The CDR3 runs from the conserved cysteine through the conserved F or W. The D gene is left open where the match is weak. Only some rows state a clone size, as once, few, many or a class for expanded clones.

d_gene	abundance	v_gene	j_gene	CDR3aa	CDR3nt
TRBD2	few	TRBV4-3	TRBJ2-7	CASSPLRGLAGSYEQYF	TGCGCCAGCAGCCCCTTAAGGGGATTAGCGGGGAGCTACGAGCAGTACTTC
-	many	TRBV12-3/TRBV12-4	TRBJ2-7	CASSLGYEQYF	TGTGCCAGCAGCTTAGGCTACGAGCAGTACTTC
TRBD2	-	TRBV11-3	TRBJ2-3	CASSLDSGISTDTQYF	TGTGCCAGCAGCTTAGATAGCGGGATTAGCACAGATACGCAGTATTTT
TRBD1	few	TRBV6-6	TRBJ2-7	CASSYWDRERAYEQYF	TGTGCCAGCAGTTACTGGGACAGGGAAAGAGCCTACGAGCAGTACTTC
TRBD1	-	TRBV12-3/TRBV12-4	TRBJ2-2	CASSSQGSGELFF	TGTGCCAGCAGCTCACAGGGGTCCGGGGAGCTGTTTTTT
-	-	TRBV28	TRBJ2-7	CASSLLNAYEQYF	TGTGCCAGCAGTTTACTCAACGCCTACGAGCAGTACTTC
-	-	TRBV13	TRBJ2-6	CASSPPGSSGANVLTF	TGTGCCAGCAGCCCCCCGGGTAGCTCTGGGGCCAACGTCCTGACTTTC
-	-	TRBV4-1	TRBJ2-3	CASSPGQTTTDTQYF	TGCGCCAGCAGTCCCGGGCAGACTACCACAGATACGCAGTATTTT
-	few	TRBV7-8	TRBJ2-5	CASSTGTIGGTQYF	TGTGCCAGCAGTACCGGGACCATCGGCGGGACCCAGTACTTC
-	-	TRBV7-2	TRBJ2-5	CASSHRAAQYF	TGTGCCAGCAGCCATAGAGCAGCCCAGTACTTC
-	-	TRBV24-1	TRBJ1-1	CATRSEGNTEAFF	TGTGCCACCAGATCCGAAGGGAACACTGAAGCTTTCTTT
-	-	TRBV6-5	TRBJ1-3	CASSQSGNTIYF	TGTGCCAGCAGTCAATCTGGAAACACCATATATTTT
-	-	TRBV9	TRBJ2-3	CASSRQSGTELRDTQYF	TGTGCCAGCAGTCGACAGAGTGGAACAGAACTGCGGGATACGCAGTATTTT
-	-	TRBV18	TRBJ1-3	CASSPTASGNTIYF	TGTGCCAGCTCACCGACGGCCTCTGGAAACACCATATATTTT
TRBD1	few	TRBV3-1	TRBJ2-5	CASSPIGQGYVEETQYF	TGTGCCAGCAGCCCCATCGGACAGGGATATGTTGAAGAGACCCAGTACTTC
-	-	TRBV29-1	TRBJ1-2	CSSSEGYGYTF	TGCAGCTCCTCGGAGGGATATGGCTACACCTTC
-	once	TRBV5-1	TRBJ1-1	CASSFLVGGNTEAFF	TGCGCCAGCAGCTTCCTCGTAGGGGGGAACACTGAAGCTTTCTTT
-	-	TRBV11-2	TRBJ1-2	CASSLDVRGPDGYTF	TGTGCCAGCAGCTTAGATGTCAGGGGTCCTGATGGCTACACCTTC
-	-	TRBV9	TRBJ2-1	CASSVDLEREQFF	TGTGCCAGCAGCGTAGATCTAGAAAGAGAGCAGTTCTTC
TRBD1	-	TRBV28	TRBJ1-2	CASSLSRTGVDTF	TGTGCCAGCAGTTTATCCCGGACAGGGGTTGACACCTTC
-	few	TRBV14	TRBJ2-7	CASSQFGERVDDEQYF	TGTGCCAGCAGCCAATTCGGAGAGCGGGTCGACGACGAGCAGTACTTC
TRBD1	-	TRBV6-5	TRBJ1-1	CASQDRANTEAFF	TGTGCCAGTCAGGACAGGGCAAACACTGAAGCTTTCTTT
-	once	TRBV5-1	TRBJ2-7	CASSFGTRYYEQYF	TGCGCCAGCAGCTTCGGGACTCGATATTACGAGCAGTACTTC
TRBD2	-	TRBV7-9	TRBJ2-1	CASSSRASGGSSEQFF	TGTGCCAGCAGCTCAAGGGCTAGCGGGGGGAGTAGTGAGCAGTTCTTC
-	-	TRBV29-1	TRBJ1-2	CSVEDWGKGYTF	TGCAGCGTTGAAGATTGGGGGAAGGGCTACACCTTC
-	-	TRBV12-3/TRBV12-4	TRBJ2-1	CASSGQGGVYNEQFF	TGTGCCAGCAGTGGCCAAGGTGGGGTTTACAATGAGCAGTTCTTC
-	few	TRBV11-2	TRBJ1-1	CASSHSGVGLNTEAFF	TGTGCCAGCAGCCACTCAGGGGTGGGGTTGAACACTGAAGCTTTCTTT
-	few	TRBV28	TRBJ2-5	CASSGAGTKETQYF	TGTGCCAGCAGCGGCGCTGGGACCAAAGAGACCCAGTACTTC
-	few	TRBV6-2/TRBV6-3	TRBJ2-7	CASSYSPGRTLEYYEQYF	TGTGCCAGCAGTTACTCACCGGGACGGACATTGGAATACTACGAGCAGTACTTC
TRBD1	few	TRBV12-3/TRBV12-4	TRBJ2-5	CASSSGTGDQETQYF	TGTGCCAGCAGTTCCGGGACAGGGGACCAAGAGACCCAGTACTTC
-	-	TRBV27	TRBJ1-5	CASSLSTGSGQPQHF	TGTGCCAGCAGTTTATCTACAGGGTCGGGGCAGCCCCAGCATTTT
-	few	TRBV4-1	TRBJ2-5	CASSQEVVRETQYF	TGCGCCAGCAGCCAAGAGGTGGTGCGGGAGACCCAGTACTTC
TRBD2	-	TRBV6-1	TRBJ2-1	CASIASGNYNEQFF	TGTGCCAGCATCGCTAGCGGCAATTACAATGAGCAGTTCTTC
-	-	TRBV19	TRBJ1-6	CASSMDWSYGSPLHF	TGTGCCAGTAGTATGGACTGGTCCTATGGGTCACCCCTCCACTTT
-	few	TRBV29-1	TRBJ2-2	CSVEVGGSRSGELFF	TGCAGCGTTGAAGTAGGTGGGAGTCGGTCCGGGGAGCTGTTTTTT
TRBD1	-	TRBV19	TRBJ2-2	CASSIGETGGSGELFF	TGTGCCAGTAGTATTGGGGAAACAGGGGGTTCCGGGGAGCTGTTTTTT
-	-	TRBV7-2	TRBJ1-4	CASSLLVGEKLFF	TGTGCCAGCAGCTTATTGGTTGGGGAAAAACTGTTTTTT
-	few	TRBV28	TRBJ2-7	CASRLGTNTGYEQYF	TGTGCCAGCAGACTGGGGACAAATACTGGCTACGAGCAGTACTTC
-	-	TRBV2	TRBJ2-3	CASSEGTSSTDTQYF	TGTGCCAGCAGTGAGGGGACCTCTAGCACAGATACGCAGTATTTT
TRBD1	few	TRBV4-1	TRBJ1-2	CASSQGEVSRTGGFNYGYTF	TGCGCCAGCAGCCAAGGGGAGGTGTCCAGGACAGGGGGCTTCAACTATGGCTACACCTTC
TRBD2	-	TRBV11-2	TRBJ2-1	CASSLGLAITNEQFF	TGTGCCAGCAGCTTAGGACTAGCGATAACCAATGAGCAGTTCTTC
-	few	TRBV15	TRBJ1-3	CATSPGDGDTIYF	TGTGCCACCAGTCCGGGGGATGGAGACACCATATATTTT
-	-	TRBV11-2	TRBJ2-1	CASSLDEGDGSYNEQFF	TGTGCCAGCAGCTTAGATGAGGGGGATGGGTCCTACAATGAGCAGTTCTTC
-	-	TRBV20-1	TRBJ2-7	CSARDQGMGSYEQYF	TGCAGTGCTAGAGATCAGGGGATGGGTTCCTACGAGCAGTACTTC
TRBD2	-	TRBV5-1	TRBJ2-1	CASSFLGGRAVGNEQFF	TGCGCCAGCAGCTTTTTGGGCGGGAGGGCCGTTGGCAATGAGCAGTTCTTC
-	-	TRBV25-1	TRBJ2-5	CASSEKLTRWYF	TGTGCCAGCAGTGAGAAACTGACTAGGTGGTACTTC
-	few	TRBV29-1	TRBJ2-5	CSVLGSNWETQYF	TGCAGCGTACTGGGTAGTAATTGGGAGACCCAGTACTTC
-	few	TRBV28	TRBJ2-5	CASSQRESREETQYF	TGTGCCAGCAGCCAACGTGAATCCAGAGAAGAGACCCAGTACTTC
TRBD2	-	TRBV19	TRBJ2-1	CASSPGTSGRINEQFF	TGTGCCAGTAGTCCAGGGACTAGCGGGAGGATCAATGAGCAGTTCTTC
TRBD1	few	TRBV12-3/TRBV12-4	TRBJ1-4	CASRSTTGVEKLFF	TGTGCCAGCAGATCTACTACAGGGGTTGAAAAACTGTTTTTT